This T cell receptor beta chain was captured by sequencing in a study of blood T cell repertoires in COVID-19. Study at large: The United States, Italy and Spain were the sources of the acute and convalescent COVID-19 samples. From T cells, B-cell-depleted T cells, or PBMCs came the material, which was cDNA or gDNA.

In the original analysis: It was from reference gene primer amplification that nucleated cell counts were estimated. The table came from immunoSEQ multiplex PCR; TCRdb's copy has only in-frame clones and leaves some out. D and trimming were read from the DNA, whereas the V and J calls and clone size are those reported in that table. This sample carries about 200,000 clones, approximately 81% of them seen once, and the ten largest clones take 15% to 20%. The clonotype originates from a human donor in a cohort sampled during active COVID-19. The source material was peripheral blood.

This CDR3 is CASSFRTGTGYTF. The CDR3 bases are TGCGCCAGCAGCTTTCGGACAGGGACGGGCTACACCTTC. The rearrangement links TRBV5-1 to TRBJ1-2, with 8 bases lining up with TRBD1. Germline lookup yields CDR1 SGHRS and CDR2 YFSETQ. The CDR3 is 13 amino acids. V lost 2 bases, J lost 8 bases, and 5 bases stayed unmatched.